This T cell receptor beta chain was recorded in a study of response to subunit inactivated influenza vaccine. TCRdb processed the RT-PCR reads anew with MiXCR; each CDR3 protein has one entry. The sample yields about 610,000 distinct CDR3 sequences, around 13% seen once. The sample in question was PBMCs from blood, obtained 11 to 12 days after vaccination. The TCR originated in a man between 45 and 60 years old who received an inactivated influenza vaccine.

This CDR3 reads CASSLEPWAGTKNIQYF. In nucleotides, the CDR3 is TGTGCCAGCAGCTTGGAACCTTGGGCAGGCACCAAAAACATTCAGTACTTC. This rearrangement joins TRBV7-8 to TRBJ2-4; D uncertain. V was shortened by 3 bases and J by 2 bases, with 17 bases between the two germline ends. This CDR3 has 17 amino acids. CDR1 and CDR2 from the germline V gene are SGHVS and FQNEAQ.